This is a list of T cell receptor beta chains from one sample in a study of a mutant IDH1 vaccine in newly diagnosed glioma. These receptors' antigens are unknown. Measured with immunoSEQ multiplex PCR; TCRdb has only the in-frame clones, and not every one. Of over 9,000 clones in the sample, about nine tenths were seen once. Here the sequenced sample was PBMCs, taken from a glioma patient whose treatment included an IDH1 peptide vaccine. The source is a middle-aged woman with glioma. Some clones in this sample may be carry-over from other donors' samples. Both conserved end residues are part of each CDR3. The order of the fields is J gene, V gene, CDR3 protein.

>TRBJ2-1|TRBV7-8
CASSLEGYSYNEQFF
>TRBJ1-5|TRBV4-1
CASSQEGYNQPQHF
>TRBJ1-1|TRBV28
CASNMNTEAFF
>TRBJ1-5|TRBV6-6
CASSYGTAGNQPQHF
>TRBJ1-1|TRBV19
CASSIHSGQGGTEAFF
>TRBJ2-7|TRBV30
CAWSGGRQGPEQYF
>TRBJ1-2|TRBV7-9
CASSSSGRSRGNYGYTF
>TRBJ2-3|TRBV11-2
CASSTRAQGADTQYF
>TRBJ2-3|TRBV7-9
CASSTGITDTQYF
>TRBJ1-2|TRBV5-4
CASSSRQQGTYGYTF
>TRBJ1-3|TRBV5-4
CASSLVGGNTIYF
>TRBJ1-2|TRBV2
CARTQSGYYGYTF
>TRBJ2-1|TRBV7-2
CASSFPSAGGQYNEQFF
>TRBJ1-6|TRBV7-9
CASSRLEGYNSPLHF
>TRBJ2-3|TRBV6-1
CASSVRRGVGTDTQYF
>TRBJ1-1|TRBV29-1
CSVTSYVGTEAFF
>TRBJ1-2|TRBV11-2
CASSLPAGRSYTF
>TRBJ1-1|TRBV5-1
CASSPGRENTEAFF
>TRBJ2-7|TRBV30
CAWSRRGSRDITYEQYF
>TRBJ1-2|TRBV29-1
CSVGRSVTGEGINYGYTF
>TRBJ2-7|TRBV10-3
CAISGQGGVSNEQYF
>TRBJ1-1|TRBV25-1
CASSEWSGEAFF
>TRBJ1-1|TRBV5-1
CASSSGQQNTEAFF
>TRBJ1-5|TRBV6-1
CASSGQTGNGNQPQHF
>TRBJ2-3|TRBV9
CASSWAQGSTDTQYF
>TRBJ2-5|TRBV7-6
CASSLAQETQYF
>TRBJ2-1|TRBV12-5
CANSGGANHNEQFF
>TRBJ1-5|TRBV2
CASSEQGRSQPQHF
>TRBJ1-6|TRBV30
CAWSGLYNSPLHF
>TRBJ2-1|TRBV5-1
CASSRTSGEQFF
>TRBJ2-2|TRBV4-1
CASSQGPGDNTGELFF
>TRBJ2-7|TRBV7-9
CASSRTGVPSYEQYF
>TRBJ2-7|TRBV5-1
CASSAAGGFPYEQYF
>TRBJ1-3|TRBV6-1
CASSEHLSGNTIYF
>TRBJ2-7|TRBV5-1
CASSPRTSGIYEQYF
>TRBJ1-2|TRBV7-9
CASSLRQATRYTF
>TRBJ1-1|TRBV29-1
CSVDEGTGEAFF
>TRBJ2-3|TRBV7-3
CASSSLPGDTQYF
>TRBJ2-3|TRBV6-6
CASRLQVSSTDTQYF
>TRBJ1-1|TRBV6-4
CASRVTVTEAFF
>TRBJ1-2|TRBV7-9
CASSLDRTSYTF
>TRBJ1-6|TRBV5-1
CASSLEVEVGSPLHF
>TRBJ2-7|TRBV7-8
CASSPLWGLAGEQYF
>TRBJ1-3|TRBV18
CASSPLQGRGISGNTIYF
>TRBJ2-6|TRBV7-2
CASSLRRTSGANVLTF
>TRBJ1-1|TRBV15
CATSRDSENTEAFF
>TRBJ2-5|TRBV28
CASSLISGRRTQQETQYF